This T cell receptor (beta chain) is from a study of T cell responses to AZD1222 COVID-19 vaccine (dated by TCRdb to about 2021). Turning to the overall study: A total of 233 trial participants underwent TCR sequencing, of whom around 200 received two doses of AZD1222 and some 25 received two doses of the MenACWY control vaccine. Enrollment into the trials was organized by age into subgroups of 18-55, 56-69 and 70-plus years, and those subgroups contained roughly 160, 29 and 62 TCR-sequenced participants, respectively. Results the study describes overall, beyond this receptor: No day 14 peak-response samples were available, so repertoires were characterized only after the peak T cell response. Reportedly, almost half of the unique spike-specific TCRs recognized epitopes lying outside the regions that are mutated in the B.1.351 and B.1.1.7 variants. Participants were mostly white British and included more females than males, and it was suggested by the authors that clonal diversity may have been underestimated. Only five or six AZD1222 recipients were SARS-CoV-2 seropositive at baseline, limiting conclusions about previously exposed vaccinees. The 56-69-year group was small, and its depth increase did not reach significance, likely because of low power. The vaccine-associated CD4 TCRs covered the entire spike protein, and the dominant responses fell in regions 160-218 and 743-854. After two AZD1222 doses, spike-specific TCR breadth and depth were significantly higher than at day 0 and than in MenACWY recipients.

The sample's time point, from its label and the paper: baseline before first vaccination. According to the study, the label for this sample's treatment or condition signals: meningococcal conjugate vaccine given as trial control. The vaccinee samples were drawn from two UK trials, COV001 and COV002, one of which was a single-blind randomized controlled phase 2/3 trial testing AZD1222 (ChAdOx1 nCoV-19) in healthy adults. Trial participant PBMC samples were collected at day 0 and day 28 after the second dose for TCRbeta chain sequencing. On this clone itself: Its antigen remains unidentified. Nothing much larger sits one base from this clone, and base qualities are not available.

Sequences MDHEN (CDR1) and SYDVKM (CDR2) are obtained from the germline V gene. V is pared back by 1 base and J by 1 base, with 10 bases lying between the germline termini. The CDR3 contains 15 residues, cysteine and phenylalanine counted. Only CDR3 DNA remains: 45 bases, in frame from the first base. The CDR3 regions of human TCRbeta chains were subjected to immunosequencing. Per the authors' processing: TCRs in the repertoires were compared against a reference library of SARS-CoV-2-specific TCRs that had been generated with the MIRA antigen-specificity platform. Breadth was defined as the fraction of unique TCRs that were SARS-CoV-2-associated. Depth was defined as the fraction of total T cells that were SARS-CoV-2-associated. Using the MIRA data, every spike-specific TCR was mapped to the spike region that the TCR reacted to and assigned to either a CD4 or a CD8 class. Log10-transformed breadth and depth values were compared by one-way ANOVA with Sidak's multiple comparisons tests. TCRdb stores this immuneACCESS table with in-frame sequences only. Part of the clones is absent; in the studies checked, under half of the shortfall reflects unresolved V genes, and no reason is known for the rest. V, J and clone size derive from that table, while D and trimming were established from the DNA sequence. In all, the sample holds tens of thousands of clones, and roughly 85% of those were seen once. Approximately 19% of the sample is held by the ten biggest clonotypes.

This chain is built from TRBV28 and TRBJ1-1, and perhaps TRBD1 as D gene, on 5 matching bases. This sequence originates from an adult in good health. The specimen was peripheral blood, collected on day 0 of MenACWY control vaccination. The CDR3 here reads CASSLFRASNTEAFF. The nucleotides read TGTGCCAGCAGTTTATTCAGGGCCTCGAACACTGAAGCTTTCTTT.